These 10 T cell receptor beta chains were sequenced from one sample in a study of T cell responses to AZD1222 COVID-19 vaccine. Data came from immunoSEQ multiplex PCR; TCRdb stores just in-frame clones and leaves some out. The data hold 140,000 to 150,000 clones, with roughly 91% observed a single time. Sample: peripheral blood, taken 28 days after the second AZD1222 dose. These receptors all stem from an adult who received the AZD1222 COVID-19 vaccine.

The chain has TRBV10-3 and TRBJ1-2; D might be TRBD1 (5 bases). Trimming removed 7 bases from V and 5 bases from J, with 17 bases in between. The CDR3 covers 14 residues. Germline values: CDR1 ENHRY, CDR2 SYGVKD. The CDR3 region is CAIILTATTYGYTF. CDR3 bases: TGTGCCATCATTCTGACAGCGACGACTTATGGCTACACCTTC.

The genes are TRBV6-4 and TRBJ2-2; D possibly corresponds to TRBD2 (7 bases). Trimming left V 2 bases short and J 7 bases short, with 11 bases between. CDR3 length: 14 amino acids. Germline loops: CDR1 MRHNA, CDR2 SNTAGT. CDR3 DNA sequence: TGTGCCAGCAGTGACGGGGGGGCGAGCGGGGAGCTGTTTTTT. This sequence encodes CASSDGGASGELFF.

CDR3 loop: CASSVGWAGSDTEAFF. The DNA of the CDR3 is TGTGCCAGCAGCGTAGGGTGGGCAGGTTCGGACACTGAAGCTTTCTTT. This sequence joins TRBV9 and TRBJ1-1; D gene uncertain. V lost 0 bases to trimming and J lost 3 bases, with 15 bases between them. The CDR3 is 16 residues long. The germline V gene encodes CDR1 SGDLS and CDR2 YYNGEE.

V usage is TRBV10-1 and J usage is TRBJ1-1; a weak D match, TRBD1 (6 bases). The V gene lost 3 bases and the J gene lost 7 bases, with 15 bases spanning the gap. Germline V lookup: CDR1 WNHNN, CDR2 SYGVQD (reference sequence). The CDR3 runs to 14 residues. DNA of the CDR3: TGCGCCAGCAGTGAAACACAGGGACGGAATGAAGCTTTCTTT. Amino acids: CASSETQGRNEAFF.

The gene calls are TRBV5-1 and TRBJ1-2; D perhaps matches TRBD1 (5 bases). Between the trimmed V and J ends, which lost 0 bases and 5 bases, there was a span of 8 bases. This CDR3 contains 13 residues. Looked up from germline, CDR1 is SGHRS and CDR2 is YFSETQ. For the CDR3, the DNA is TGCGCCAGCAGCTTGGGGACACGATATGGCTACACCTTC. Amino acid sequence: CASSLGTRYGYTF.

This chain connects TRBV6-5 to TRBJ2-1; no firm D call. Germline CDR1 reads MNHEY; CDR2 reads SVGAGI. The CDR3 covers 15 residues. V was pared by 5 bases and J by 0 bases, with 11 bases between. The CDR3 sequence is CASSRHVSSYNEQFF. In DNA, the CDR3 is TGTGCCAGCAGTCGACACGTGAGCTCCTACAATGAGCAGTTCTTC.

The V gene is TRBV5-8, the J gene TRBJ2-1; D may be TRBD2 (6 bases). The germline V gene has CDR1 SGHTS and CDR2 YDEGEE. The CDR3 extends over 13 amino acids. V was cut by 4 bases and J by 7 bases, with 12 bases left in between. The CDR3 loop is CASSRGWGNEQFF. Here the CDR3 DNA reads TGTGCCAGCAGCCGGGGGTGGGGAAATGAGCAGTTCTTC.

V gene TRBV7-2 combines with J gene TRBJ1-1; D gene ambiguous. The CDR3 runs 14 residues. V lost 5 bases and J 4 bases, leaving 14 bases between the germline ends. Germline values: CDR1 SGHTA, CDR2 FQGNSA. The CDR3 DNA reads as TGTGCCAGCAGCCCCGAACGCGTGCGCACTGAAGCTTTCTTT. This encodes CASSPERVRTEAFF.

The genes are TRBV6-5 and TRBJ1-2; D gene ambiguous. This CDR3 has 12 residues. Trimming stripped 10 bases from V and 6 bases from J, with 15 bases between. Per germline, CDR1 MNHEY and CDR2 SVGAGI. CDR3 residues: CATATPSHGYTF. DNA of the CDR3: TGTGCCACCGCCACCCCGAGCCATGGCTACACCTTC.

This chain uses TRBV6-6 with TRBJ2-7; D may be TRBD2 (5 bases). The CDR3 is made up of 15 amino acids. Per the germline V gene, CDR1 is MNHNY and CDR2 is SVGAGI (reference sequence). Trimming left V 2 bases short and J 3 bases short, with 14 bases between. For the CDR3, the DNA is TGTGCCAGCAGTTACGAGGGAACCCCTGTCTACGAGCAGTACTTC. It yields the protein CASSYEGTPVYEQYF.